This T cell receptor beta chain was captured by sequencing in a study of breast tumors, draining lymph nodes, adjacent tissues. TCRdb re-derived calls from the multiplex PCR reads in MiXCR, one entry per CDR3 protein. The table lists fewer than 90,000 distinct CDR3 sequences, roughly 28% of them singletons. A word on this clonotype: Its cognate antigen is unknown.

The V gene's germline CDR1 is SGHNT and CDR2 YYREEE (reference sequence). Trimming removed 2 bases at V and 5 bases at J, with 7 bases between. This CDR3 is built from 12 residues. The lymph nodes were axillary draining lymph nodes from breast cancer patients. Study-wide findings and caveats: Data fit most tumor T cells coming from lymph node, expanding in tumor.

The V call is TRBV5-4, the J call TRBJ1-1, with a possible D match to TRBD1 (5 bases). This clonotype was obtained from a female donor with breast cancer. Some clones in this sample may be carry-over from other donors' samples. The sequencing input was axillary lymph node tissue. The CDR3 region is CASSFRETEAFF. The CDR3 DNA reads as TGTGCCAGCAGCTTCAGGGAGACTGAAGCTTTCTTT.